The 24 T cell receptor beta chains reported below all come from one sample, sequenced in a study of early T cells in non-severe SARS-CoV-2 infection. TCRdb fed the 5' RACE reads into MiXCR, producing one record per CDR3 protein. The sample yields about 81,000 distinct CDR3 sequences, 5% to 7% seen once. The sample taken for sequencing was whole blood. These receptors all stem from an adult who was a healthcare worker with PCR-confirmed SARS-CoV-2 infection or an uninfected control (not recorded which).

This clonotype was seen ten or more times. The chain links TRBV7-2 to TRBJ1-1; D might be TRBD1 (5 bases). The ends were cut back, 2 bases at V and 5 bases at J, with 12 bases in the middle. This CDR3 contains 14 residues. Germline CDR1 reads SGHTA; CDR2 reads FQGNSA. The CDR3 protein is CASSLSPGETEAFF. The CDR3 coding sequence is TGTGCCAGCAGCTTATCACCGGGGGAGACTGAAGCTTTCTTT.

This clonotype has a count of ten or more. This rearrangement joins TRBV6-1 to TRBJ1-1; D not resolved. Germline CDR1 is MNHNS and CDR2 is SASEGT. V shed 7 bases and J shed 1 base, with 10 bases lying between them. This CDR3 comprises 13 residues. For the CDR3, the DNA is TGTGCCAGCAAATCTCTGGGGAACACTGAAGCTTTCTTT. Translation gives CASKSLGNTEAFF.

This chain joins TRBV12-3 or TRBV12-4 and TRBJ1-2; 9 nucleotides line up with TRBD1. V lost 7 bases, J lost 4 bases, and 4 bases stayed unmatched. The CDR3 extends over 13 amino acids. CDR3 sequence: CASTTGGGYGYTF. CDR3 nucleotide sequence: TGTGCCAGCACCACAGGGGGCGGCTATGGCTACACCTTC.

V usage is TRBV6-5 and J usage is TRBJ2-3; 8 bases agree with TRBD2. From germline, CDR1 is MNHEY and CDR2 SVGAGI. The CDR3 sequence is 15 residues long. The V gene end was trimmed by 3 bases and the J gene end by 8 bases; junction bases not matched to a gene: 10. Here the CDR3 DNA reads TGTGCCAGCAGTTATAGCGGGATAGGGAGAGGTACGCAGTATTTT. It yields the protein CASSYSGIGRGTQYF.

This clonotype has ten or more counts. The J gene is TRBJ1-2, the V gene TRBV29-1; D call uncertain. Germline loops: CDR1 SQVTM, CDR2 ANQGSEA. The CDR3 extends over 12 amino acids. Trimming cost V 2 bases and J 7 bases, with 11 bases left between them. The CDR3 here is CSVERTLGGYTF. DNA for the CDR3: TGCAGCGTTGAAAGGACTTTGGGTGGCTACACCTTC.

This clonotype showed up just a few times. The genes are TRBV19 and TRBJ2-2; tentative D call: TRBD2 (6 bases). V was cut by 5 bases and J by 1 base, with 17 bases left in between. The CDR3 has 17 amino acids. Per the germline V gene, CDR1 is LNHDA and CDR2 is SQIVND (reference sequence). CDR3 sequence reads: CASSPPGWRENTGELFF. CDR3 bases: TGTGCCAGTAGTCCCCCAGGGTGGCGGGAGAACACCGGGGAGCTGTTTTTT.

In its sample, this clonotype was seen a few times. The chain carries TRBV5-1 and TRBJ1-3; D is ambiguous. Trimming cost V 1 base and J 3 bases, with 8 bases left between them. CDR3 length: 14 residues. The germline CDR1 and CDR2 sequences are SGHRS and YFSETQ. This CDR3 reads CASSLWENGNTIYF. In DNA, the CDR3 is TGCGCCAGCAGCTTGTGGGAAAATGGAAACACCATATATTTT. The full variable domain, with the rest looked up from reference TRBV5-1 and TRBJ1-3, is KAGVTQTPRYLIKTRGQQVTLSCSPISGHRSVSWYQQTPGQGLQFLFEYFSETQRNKGNFPGRFSGRQFSNSRSEMNVSTLELGDSALYLCASSLWENGNTIYFGEGSWLTVV.

This clonotype was counted ten times or more. The chain employs TRBV4-1 and TRBJ1-1; unclear D gene. With 4 bases removed from V and 1 base from J, the gap between germline ends came to 10 bases. CDR1 MGHRA and CDR2 YSYEKL come from the germline V gene. CDR3 size: 14 residues. CDR3 region: CASSRKPGNTEAFF. The CDR3 DNA sequence: TGCGCCAGCAGCCGCAAACCAGGGAACACTGAAGCTTTCTTT.

The J gene is TRBJ2-1, the V gene TRBV7-8; D call uncertain. V lost 2 bases and J lost 2, with 10 bases in between. The germline CDR1 and CDR2 sequences are SGHVS and FQNEAQ. This CDR3 is built from 15 residues. The chain's CDR3 is CASSLSPGPYNEQFF. CDR3 DNA: TGTGCCAGCAGCTTATCCCCGGGTCCCTACAATGAGCAGTTCTTC.

This clonotype was picked up many times. The CDR3 DNA is TGTGCCAGCGAGGGCCCGGTCACAGATACGCAGTATTTT. It yields the protein CASEGPVTDTQYF. The V gene is TRBV6-2 or TRBV6-3, the J gene TRBJ2-3; D is perhaps TRBD2 (5 bases). Germline CDR1 is MNHEY and CDR2 is SVGEGT. The length of the CDR3 is 13 residues. Between the trimmed V and J ends, which lost 8 bases and 2 bases, there was a span of 11 bases.

This clonotype showed up many times. CDR3 DNA sequence: TGCAGTGCTATGGGACAGGGGAGCTATGGCTACACCTTC. Its translation: CSAMGQGSYGYTF. This chain uses TRBV20-1 with TRBJ1-2; 10 bases align to TRBD1. The CDR3 totals 13 residues. Germline V CDR1 and CDR2: DFQATT, SNEGSKA (reference sequence). V trimming: 4 bases; J trimming: 4 bases; junction bases outside the gene matches: 3.

This clonotype occurred many times. The chain links TRBV5-1 to TRBJ1-1, with D tentatively TRBD1 (6 bases). The germline V and J ends were trimmed by 0 bases and 4 bases, with 10 bases remaining between them. The CDR3 is 14 residues long. Germline CDR1 SGHRS, CDR2 YFSETQ. Written as DNA, the CDR3 is TGCGCCAGCAGCTTGGAGGGGGGGCTCACTGAAGCTTTCTTT. This translates into CASSLEGGLTEAFF.

This clonotype was found many times. V gene TRBV11-2 combines with J gene TRBJ2-1; D is perhaps TRBD2 (6 bases). Trimming took off 5 bases at V and 8 bases at J, with 13 bases between the two ends. The germline CDR1 and CDR2 sequences are SGHAT and FQNNGV. The length of the CDR3 is 13 residues. In nucleotides, the CDR3 is TGTGCCAGCAGCCTAAGTACTAGCTATGAGCAGTTCTTC. Translated, it gives CASSLSTSYEQFF.

In its sample, this clonotype was seen many times. V is TRBV3-1 and J is TRBJ2-2; TRBD2 might be the D (5 bases). The V end lost 4 bases, the J end lost 1 base, and 13 bases lay between the germline ends. Germline lookup yields CDR1 LGHDT and CDR2 YNNKEL (reference sequence). This CDR3 is built from 16 residues. CDR3 residues: CASSPEGLQNTGELFF. For the CDR3, the DNA is TGTGCCAGCAGCCCAGAAGGACTTCAGAACACCGGGGAGCTGTTTTTT.

This clonotype was observed at least ten times. CDR3 coding DNA: TGTGCCAGCAGCCAAGGAGAAGGCTACACCTTC. It is translated as CASSQGEGYTF. The chain couples TRBV4-2 to TRBJ1-2; D is undetermined. CDR1 LGHNA and CDR2 YNFKEQ come from the germline V gene. V was shortened by 1 base and J by 8 bases, with 5 bases between the two germline ends. The CDR3 covers 11 residues.

This clonotype was seen repeatedly, ten times or more. The rearrangement joins TRBV7-9 to TRBJ2-3, with 12 bases fitting TRBD2. Germline trimming cut 5 bases from V and 6 bases from J; bases unmatched to any gene: 6. Looked up from germline, CDR1 is SEHNR and CDR2 is FQNEAQ (reference sequence). The CDR3 has 15 amino acids. In DNA, the CDR3 is TGTGCCAGCAGCCCTAGCGGGAGGGCAGGTGATACGCAGTATTTT. It translates to CASSPSGRAGDTQYF.

To note about this clonotype: A junction end diverges from the germline sequence, so it may reflect a read error. The chain combines TRBV13 with TRBJ2-3; D perhaps matches TRBD2 (5 bases). The CDR3 extends over 12 amino acids. Germline V gene sequence: CDR1 PRHDT, CDR2 FYEKMQ (reference sequence). The CDR3 sequence is CASSSKLDPQYF. The CDR3, as DNA: TGTGCCAGCAGCTCGAAACTAGATCCGCAGTATTTT.

This clonotype was counted at least ten times. This sequence joins TRBV19 and TRBJ2-7, with 7 bases matching TRBD1. The germline CDR1 and CDR2 sequences are LNHDA and SQIVND (reference sequence). The CDR3 has 13 amino acids. V dropped 5 bases and J dropped 2; count of bases not matched to a gene: 3. The chain's CDR3 is CASSSDRAYEQYF. As DNA, the CDR3 is TGTGCCAGTAGTTCCGACAGGGCCTACGAGCAGTACTTC.

V and J are TRBV5-4 and TRBJ2-7; D uncertain. V lost 7 bases, J lost 1 base, and 12 bases lay in between. This CDR3 contains 13 residues. Germline values: CDR1 SGHNT, CDR2 YYREEE (reference sequence). This chain's CDR3 is CASGRTESYEQYF. The CDR3 DNA reads TGTGCCAGCGGCCGCACTGAATCCTACGAGCAGTACTTC.

The CDR3 DNA reads TGCAGTGCTAGAGATATTAGCGGAAAATACGAGCAGTACTTC. Translated, it gives CSARDISGKYEQYF. The gene calls are TRBV20-1 and TRBJ2-7; D might be TRBD2 (6 bases). Trimming left V 0 bases short and J 4 bases short, with 13 bases between. The CDR3 consists of 14 residues. Germline V gene data show CDR1 as DFQATT and CDR2 as SNEGSKA (reference sequence).

This clonotype was counted ten times or more. The gene calls are TRBV6-2 or TRBV6-3 and TRBJ2-1; D call uncertain. V was cut by 6 bases and J by 9 bases, with 15 bases left in between. This CDR3 is 13 amino acids long. Germline CDR1 is MNHEY and CDR2 is SVGEGT. CDR3 DNA: TGTGCCAGCAGATCCACAGTAGGCATTGAGCAGTTCTTC. Translating it yields CASRSTVGIEQFF.

This chain uses TRBV5-1 with TRBJ1-2, with 7 bases lining up with TRBD1. V was clipped by 3 bases and J by 6 bases; unmatched bases: 8. This CDR3 comprises 14 residues. CDR1 and CDR2 from the germline V gene are SGHRS and YFSETQ. CDR3 loop: CASSSSTGNNGYTF. As DNA, the CDR3 is TGCGCCAGCAGCTCCTCGACAGGGAATAATGGCTACACCTTC.

This clonotype showed up just a few times. The J gene is TRBJ2-5, the V gene TRBV7-8; 11 bases agree with TRBD2. The CDR3 runs 16 residues. Germline CDR1 reads SGHVS; CDR2 reads FQNEAQ. J gave up 2 bases and V 5 bases, and 7 bases lay outside the gene matches. The CDR3: CASSGTSGGIQETQYF. The CDR3 nucleotides are TGTGCCAGCAGCGGTACTAGCGGGGGAATACAAGAGACCCAGTACTTC.

This clonotype was detected only a few times. The V gene is TRBV10-3, the J gene TRBJ1-1; the D is unclear. This CDR3 contains 14 residues. The V gene lost 3 bases and the J gene lost 0 bases, with 8 bases spanning the gap. In germline, CDR1 is ENHRY, CDR2 SYGVKD. For the CDR3, the DNA is TGTGCCATCAGTGATTTCGGCCTGAACACTGAAGCTTTCTTT. It codes for CAISDFGLNTEAFF.